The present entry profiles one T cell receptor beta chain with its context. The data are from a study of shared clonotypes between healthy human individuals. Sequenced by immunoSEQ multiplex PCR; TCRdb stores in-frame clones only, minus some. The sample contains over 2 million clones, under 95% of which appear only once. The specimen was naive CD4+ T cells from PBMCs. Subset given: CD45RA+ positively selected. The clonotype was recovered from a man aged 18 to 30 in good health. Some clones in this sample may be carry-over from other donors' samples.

CDR3 amino acids: CASSVGGRVDEQFF. The DNA for the CDR3 is TGTGCCAGCAGCGTTGGGGGGCGAGTCGATGAGCAGTTCTTC. This chain connects TRBV9 to TRBJ2-1; D is perhaps TRBD1 or TRBD2 (6 bases each). Germline-derived CDR1 and CDR2 are SGDLS and YYNGEE. V was cut by 2 bases and J by 8 bases, with 14 bases left in between. The CDR3 sequence is 14 residues long.